This TCR beta chain was profiled in a study of blood T cell repertoires in COVID-19. As for the study in general: T cells, B-cell-depleted T cells, or PBMCs provided the cDNA or gDNA that served as material.

Trimming stripped 3 bases from V and 4 bases from J, with 14 bases between. The CDR3 spans 15 residues. The V gene's germline CDR1 is MNHNS and CDR2 SASEGT. Original processing notes: Estimation of nucleated cell counts was performed using reference gene primer amplification. Some clones are missing from TCRdb's copy, which holds only in-frame ones; the method was immunoSEQ multiplex PCR. V, J and clone size derive from that table, while D and trimming were established from the DNA sequence. The repertoire has under 250,000 clones, approximately 86% of them found once; the top ten carry under 2%. The origin of this receptor is a woman aged 55-75 years who had recovered from COVID-19. The chain combines TRBV6-1 with TRBJ2-3; D gene uncertain. The sequenced sample was peripheral blood. The CDR3 DNA reads TGTGCCAGCAGTGAGACACTCTCTGGCGCAGATACGCAGTATTTT. Amino acid sequence: CASSETLSGADTQYF.